The TCR beta chain under discussion was sequenced for a study of early T cells in non-severe SARS-CoV-2 infection. The wider study: The authors sequenced bulk RNA from unsorted whole blood, leaving chains unpaired. General observations from the study: The study's VDJdb matching favored anti-spike CD8 responses and missed private and CD4 specificities.

Molecules of cDNA were individually given unique molecular identifiers that were attached to them. TCRdb analysed the 5' RACE reads with MiXCR anew, one entry per CDR3 protein. This table holds 75,000 to 100,000 distinct CDR3 sequences, about 15% found once. J lost 6 bases, V lost 4 bases, and 5 bases had no gene match. The germline gives CDR1 SGHRS, CDR2 YFSETQ. The CDR3 length is 15 residues. On this clonotype: Antigen specificity is unknown.

The V call is TRBV5-1, the J call TRBJ1-6; 9 bases are a match to TRBD1. Specimen: whole blood. This receptor was taken from an adult who was a healthcare worker with PCR-confirmed SARS-CoV-2 infection or an uninfected control (not recorded which). This CDR3 reads CASSAGTGPNSPLHF. The CDR3 nucleotides are TGCGCCAGCAGCGCCGGGACAGGGCCTAATTCACCCCTCCACTTT.